This entry lists 27 T cell receptor beta chains sequenced from one sample in a study of T cells after yellow fever vaccination. TCRdb recomputed calls from the 5' RACE reads with MiXCR, one row per CDR3 protein. This table has 250,000 or so distinct CDR3 sequences, 6.9% appearing once. Sequencing used CD4+ T cells sorted from PBMCs, obtained 15 days after the yellow fever booster vaccination. Source of these receptors: a man younger than 45 who received the YFV17D yellow fever vaccine.

The J gene is TRBJ2-5, the V gene TRBV28; 7 bases line up with TRBD1. The CDR3 contains 13 residues. The junction had 3 bases not matched to a gene; V was cut back by 4 bases and J by 4 bases. Germline values: CDR1 MDHEN, CDR2 SYDVKM. The CDR3 protein is CASSSGQLETQYF. The CDR3 nucleotides are TGTGCCAGCAGTTCGGGACAGCTAGAGACCCAGTACTTC.

V is TRBV28 and J is TRBJ2-7, with 9 nucleotides matching TRBD1. CDR3 length: 15 residues. The V gene end was trimmed by 4 bases and the J gene end by 3 bases; junction bases not matched to a gene: 7. Germline CDR1 MDHEN, CDR2 SYDVKM. The chain's CDR3 is CASSSPGTGNYEQYF. The CDR3 nucleotides read TGTGCCAGCAGTTCCCCCGGGACAGGGAACTACGAGCAGTACTTC.

At least ten counts were recorded for this clonotype. The chain uses TRBV10-3 and TRBJ2-1; D uncertain. Germline-derived CDR1 and CDR2 are ENHRY and SYGVKD. With 10 bases removed from V and 3 bases from J, the gap between germline ends came to 10 bases. This CDR3 spans 12 amino acids. The CDR3: CATRGVYNEQFF. For the CDR3, the DNA is TGTGCCACCCGTGGAGTCTACAATGAGCAGTTCTTC.

A remark on this clonotype: It may be a read error: a sequence one base away is much more abundant. The chain couples TRBV7-7 to TRBJ2-5, with TRBD2 matching 9 bases. V lost 0 bases to trimming and J lost 7 bases; unmatched junction nucleotides: 9. Germline loops: CDR1 SSHAT, CDR2 FNYEAQ (reference sequence). The CDR3 length is 16 residues. The CDR3 bases are TGTGCCAGCAGCTTAGCGCCTGCGGGAGGGCAGGGGACCCAGTACTTC. It yields the protein CASSLAPAGGQGTQYF.

The table lists this clonotype with a few counts. The rearrangement links TRBV11-3 to TRBJ2-1; D not resolved. Trimming stripped 4 bases from V and 10 bases from J, with 11 bases between. The CDR3 runs 12 residues. The germline V gene has CDR1 SGHNT and CDR2 YENEEA. CDR3 nucleotides: TGTGCCAGCAGCTCGTCCAATAGGGAGCAGTTCTTC. This codes for CASSSSNREQFF.

In its sample, this clonotype was seen many times. The chain has TRBV6-5 and TRBJ2-1, with 10 nucleotides matching TRBD2. After removal of 8 bases from V and 8 bases from J, the junction contained 9 bases not matched to a gene. The CDR3 is 14 residues long. CDR1 and CDR2 (germline): MNHEY, SVGAGI. The CDR3 loop reads CASGIAGGEDEQFF. CDR3 DNA sequence: TGTGCCAGCGGAATAGCGGGAGGAGAGGATGAGCAGTTCTTC.

This rearrangement joins TRBV15 to TRBJ2-7; 7 bases agree with TRBD1. The CDR3 covers 14 residues. The ends lost 7 bases at V and 7 bases at J; junction bases unmatched: 13. Germline V gene data show CDR1 as LNHNV and CDR2 as YYDKDF (reference sequence). Written as DNA, the CDR3 is TGTGCCACCACCCAAGAAGACAGGGACCAAGAGCAGTACTTC. Translated, it gives CATTQEDRDQEQYF.

This clonotype was seen repeatedly, ten times or more. The V gene is TRBV7-2, the J gene TRBJ2-7; the D gene could be TRBD1 or TRBD2 (5 bases each). Trimming removed 1 base from V and 2 bases from J, with 12 bases in between. The CDR3 consists of 15 residues. Germline V gene lookup returns CDR1 SGHTA and CDR2 FQGNSA. The CDR3 spells CASSLEGRTAYEQYF. CDR3 nucleotides: TGTGCCAGCAGCTTAGAGGGACGTACGGCCTACGAGCAGTACTTC.

This clonotype appeared many times. The rearrangement links TRBV7-2 to TRBJ2-1, with D uncertain. Germline-derived CDR1 and CDR2 are SGHTA and FQGNSA. Trimming shortened V by 4 bases and J by 6 bases, and 7 bases separated the two germline ends. This CDR3 contains 12 residues. CDR3 protein: CASSSSVNEQFF. DNA of the CDR3: TGTGCCAGCAGCTCCAGTGTCAATGAGCAGTTCTTC.

This clonotype was counted a few times. V and J are TRBV4-3 and TRBJ2-2, with TRBD1 matching over 7 bases. Germline CDR1 LGHNA, CDR2 YSLEER. V trimming: 0 bases; J trimming: 6 bases; junction bases outside the gene matches: 10. This CDR3 region has 17 residues. CDR3: CASSQDRAGGSPGELFF. As DNA, the CDR3 is TGCGCCAGCAGCCAAGATAGGGCAGGGGGTTCCCCCGGGGAGCTGTTTTTT.

The chain carries TRBV7-9 and TRBJ2-1; D not certain. Trimming cost V 1 base and J 4 bases, with 17 bases left between them. Germline V gives CDR1 SEHNR, CDR2 FQNEAQ (reference sequence). This CDR3 comprises 17 residues. The CDR3 DNA is TGTGCCAGCAGCTTAGTTGCACAGACCACCGTTTACAATGAGCAGTTCTTC. Translation gives CASSLVAQTTVYNEQFF. Using reference TRBV7-9 and TRBJ2-1 for the parts outside the CDR3, the full variable domain is DTGVSQNPRHKITKRGQNVTFRCDPISEHNRLYWYRQTLGQGPEFLTYFQNEAQLEKSRLLSDRFSAERPKGSFSTLEIQRTEQGDSAMYLCASSLVAQTTVYNEQFFGPGTRLTVL.

The chain carries TRBV5-6 and TRBJ1-1; no clear D. Germline V gene data show CDR1 as SGHDT and CDR2 as YYEEEE. The CDR3 length is 14 residues. V was shortened by 1 base and J by 4 bases, with 11 bases between the two germline ends. CDR3 region: CASSLSLGSTEAFF. In nucleotides, the CDR3 is TGTGCCAGCAGCTTGTCGCTGGGGAGCACTGAAGCTTTCTTT.

In this sample, this clonotype turned up a few times. The V gene is TRBV28, the J gene TRBJ1-2, with TRBD1 matching 7 bases. The CDR3 spans 13 residues. The ends lost 10 bases at V and 4 bases at J; junction bases unmatched: 9. The germline CDR1 and CDR2 sequences are MDHEN and SYDVKM. The CDR3 loop is CAIPTQGVYGYTF. The CDR3 DNA reads TGTGCCATCCCTACTCAGGGGGTCTATGGCTACACCTTC.

This clonotype was seen a few times. The rearrangement joins TRBV12-3 or TRBV12-4 to TRBJ1-3; no definite D call. The CDR3 sequence is 17 residues long. The V end lost 3 bases, the J end lost 2 bases, and 17 bases lay between the germline ends. DNA for the CDR3: TGTGCCAGCAGTTTCGAGGTAGCGTCGATAGCTGGAAACACCATATATTTT. This encodes CASSFEVASIAGNTIYF.

J is TRBJ2-7 and V is TRBV20-1; 11 bases match TRBD2. J gave up 0 bases and V 6 bases, and 4 bases lay outside the gene matches. Germline loops: CDR1 DFQATT, CDR2 SNEGSKA (reference sequence). The CDR3 length is 14 residues. The CDR3 is CSATGLAVSYEQYF. DNA of the CDR3: TGCAGTGCCACGGGACTAGCGGTCTCCTACGAGCAGTACTTC.

This clonotype was seen ten or more times. V is TRBV28 and J is TRBJ2-7, with TRBD2 matching over 7 bases. This CDR3 has 13 amino acids. In germline, CDR1 is MDHEN, CDR2 SYDVKM. Trimming took 5 bases from V and 12 from J; bases not matched to a gene: 13. In nucleotides, the CDR3 is TGTGCCAGCAGTCCCCCCCACAGCGGGGAGTTGTACTTC. Amino acid sequence: CASSPPHSGELYF.

This chain's CDR3 is CASSPPNHGEQYF. The CDR3 bases are TGTGCCAGCTCACCACCGAATCACGGCGAGCAGTACTTC. The chain has TRBV18 and TRBJ2-7, with D unclear. Germline values: CDR1 KGHSH, CDR2 LQKENI. The CDR3 consists of 13 residues. V gave up 0 bases and J gave up 6 bases, with 9 bases separating them.

J is TRBJ1-6 and V is TRBV20-1; D gene unclear. The CDR3 is made up of 13 amino acids. CDR1 is DFQATT and CDR2 is SNEGSKA in the germline V gene (reference sequence). Trimming shortened V by 0 bases and J by 6 bases, and 6 bases separated the two germline ends. The CDR3 DNA follows: TGCAGTGCTAGAGAAACAGCTAATTCACCCCTCCACTTT. It codes for CSARETANSPLHF.

The chain is built from TRBV5-1 and TRBJ2-1; 7 bases are shared with TRBD1. Looked up from germline, CDR1 is SGHRS and CDR2 is YFSETQ. The CDR3 has 14 amino acids. V shed 5 bases and J 4 bases; nucleotides not matched to a gene: 6. CDR3 sequence (DNA): TGCGCCAGCAGGAGGGGACAGAAATACAATGAGCAGTTCTTC. This translates into CASRRGQKYNEQFF.

This clonotype was recorded many times. The rearrangement joins TRBV20-1 to TRBJ2-7; D ambiguous. This CDR3 has 13 amino acids. Germline-derived CDR1 and CDR2 are DFQATT and SNEGSKA (reference sequence). The V and J ends lost 1 base and 3 bases respectively, with 10 bases between them. In DNA, the CDR3 is TGCAGTGCTAGAGGTGGACCTGTCTACGAGCAGTACTTC. Translated, it gives CSARGGPVYEQYF.

This clonotype has a count of ten or more. V usage is TRBV27 and J usage is TRBJ2-1; the match to TRBD2 covers 9 bases. CDR3 length: 16 amino acids. Trimming at V came to 4 bases and at J to 2 bases, leaving 6 bases not matched to a gene. Germline values: CDR1 MNHEY, CDR2 SMNVEV (reference sequence). The CDR3 region has the DNA TGTGCCAGCAGTTCCTTAGCGGGAGTCACCTACAATGAGCAGTTCTTC. This codes for CASSSLAGVTYNEQFF.

The chain is built from TRBV20-1 and TRBJ2-2; D is possibly TRBD2 (5 bases). CDR3 length: 13 amino acids. V lost 5 bases, J lost 3 bases, and 10 bases lay in between. CDR1 is DFQATT and CDR2 is SNEGSKA in the germline V gene (reference sequence). CDR3 nucleotides: TGCAGTGCTCCGTGGCGGGACACCGGGGAGCTGTTTTTT. Its protein is CSAPWRDTGELFF.

This sequence joins TRBV11-2 and TRBJ1-1; D not resolved. The CDR3 extends over 19 amino acids. Trimming removed 3 bases from V and 1 base from J, with 24 bases in between. Germline V gene sequence: CDR1 SGHAT, CDR2 FQNNGV. CDR3 DNA: TGTGCCAGCAGCTTTAACACGGCGTCCCTTAGGCAGAAGAACACTGAAGCTTTCTTT. This sequence encodes CASSFNTASLRQKNTEAFF.

This clonotype was counted ten times or more. The chain carries TRBV29-1 and TRBJ2-3, with TRBD2 as a possible D gene (6 bases). Germline assignment: CDR1 SQVTM and CDR2 ANQGSEA. Trimming took 3 bases from V and 5 from J, leaving 9 bases between them. The CDR3 covers 12 residues. The CDR3 reads CSVEAGRDTQYF. The CDR3 nucleotides read TGCAGCGTTGAGGCGGGGAGAGATACGCAGTATTTT.

This clonotype was found many times. The chain combines TRBV29-1 with TRBJ2-1; D call uncertain. Germline CDR1 is SQVTM and CDR2 is ANQGSEA. Trimming removed 4 bases from V and 0 bases from J, with 25 bases in between. CDR3 size: 19 residues. The CDR3: CSVGGPGTKSGSSYNEQFF. The CDR3 coding sequence is TGCAGCGTTGGCGGACCAGGAACTAAGTCAGGCAGCTCCTACAATGAGCAGTTCTTC.

This clonotype was counted a few times. The V and J genes are TRBV6-6 and TRBJ2-5; D not resolved. The CDR3 covers 13 residues. With 7 bases removed from V and 7 bases from J, the gap between germline ends came to 16 bases. In germline, CDR1 is MNHNY, CDR2 SVGAGI (reference sequence). Here the CDR3 reads CASTGSGTTTQYF. CDR3 in DNA: TGTGCCAGCACAGGATCGGGTACGACGACCCAGTACTTC.

This clonotype was detected a few times. The chain uses TRBV20-1 and TRBJ2-5, with a weak D call TRBD1 (7 bases). The CDR3 is 15 amino acids. Germline values: CDR1 DFQATT, CDR2 SNEGSKA (reference sequence). The V end was cut by 3 bases, the J end by 4 bases, with 18 bases between. CDR3 residues: CSASGPSGGRETQYF. The DNA for the CDR3 is TGCAGTGCTAGTGGACCATCAGGGGGGCGAGAGACCCAGTACTTC.